The present T cell receptor (beta chain) was sequenced within a study of CD8+CD57+ T cells in acquired aplastic anemia. CDR1 is GTSNPN, CDR2 SVGIG, per germline (reference sequence). This CDR3 region has 15 residues. The ends lost 0 bases at V and 4 bases at J; junction bases unmatched: 7. This clonotype has at least ten counts. The study profiled TCR beta VDJ and CDR3 using genomic DNA as template. MiXCR, run by TCRdb on the reads, gives a single entry per CDR3 protein. The data contain 150,000 to 200,000 distinct CDR3 sequences, 55% to 80% of them seen just once; the ten biggest clones take up about 50%.

The source is a human donor in good health. The gene calls are TRBV30 and TRBJ2-5; TRBD2 matches 8 bases. Input material: sorted CD4+, CD8+, or CD8+CD57+ T cells (not recorded which) from PBMCs. In nucleotides, the CDR3 is TGTGCCTGGAGTGTACGAGCGGGGGCCGGAGAGACCCAGTACTTC. This codes for CAWSVRAGAGETQYF.